The table lists the clone carrying this TCR beta chain with a few counts. Its antigen is undetermined. This entry belongs to a study of T-cell reconstitution after alpha-beta-depleted transplantation in children. Points from the study as a whole: When one year had passed after transplant, most T-cell counts and diversity came from newly produced T cells. TCRbeta diversity was high at day 60 in some patients (a result of surviving recipient T cells and thymic progenitors). By about two months after transplant, alpha-beta T cells reportedly arose from several hundred graft clones that had expanded.

The CDR3 covers 15 residues. Trimming cost V 6 bases and J 6 bases; bases outside gene matches: 11. CDR1 LNHNV and CDR2 YYDKDF come from the germline V gene (reference sequence). It was with unique molecular identifiers that the TCRbeta library was prepared. One entry per CDR3 protein results from TCRdb running MiXCR on the PCR reads. The sample holds nearly 350,000 distinct CDR3 sequences, about a sixth seen once. The clonotype was recovered from a male patient between 2 and 10 years old who had a stem cell transplant for acute lymphoblastic leukemia, so the T cells may come from the graft donor. This specimen was PBMCs, mostly from graft donor cells, taken 360 days after TCRalphabeta/CD19-depleted stem cell transplant. V usage is TRBV15 and J usage is TRBJ2-1; 7 bases are shared with TRBD2. The CDR3 loop is CATSHPREESNEQFF. CDR3 in DNA: TGTGCCACCAGTCACCCACGGGAGGAGAGCAATGAGCAGTTCTTC. The full variable domain, with the rest looked up from reference TRBV15 and TRBJ2-1, is DAMVIQNPRYQVTQFGKPVTLSCSQTLNHNVMYWYQQKSSQAPKLLFHYYDKDFNNEADTPDNFQSRRPNTSFCFLDIRSPGLGDTAMYLCATSHPREESNEQFFGPGTRLTVL.